This section outlines one T cell receptor beta chain sequence together with its context. The table came from immunoSEQ multiplex PCR; TCRdb's copy has only in-frame clones and leaves some out. The sample has fewer than 200,000 clones, approximately 79% seen once. This sample is drawn from a study of blood T cell repertoires in COVID-19. Study details: In Cohort 3, a recovered donor had either two negative PCRs, clearance, or symptom resolution.

The CDR3 loop spans 15 amino acids. Trimming took off 0 bases at V and 8 bases at J, with 16 bases between the two ends. Germline loops: CDR1 SGHAT, CDR2 FQNNGV. The chain couples TRBV11-2 to TRBJ1-1, with unresolved D. Sequenced material: PBMCs or T cells enriched from blood (not recorded which). The receptor was derived from a woman in her seventies in a cohort exposed to, infected with or recovered from COVID-19 (not recorded which). As DNA, the CDR3 is TGTGCCAGCAGCTTAGATTTGGGCACGCAGGTAGAAGCTTTCTTT. Protein product: CASSLDLGTQVEAFF.